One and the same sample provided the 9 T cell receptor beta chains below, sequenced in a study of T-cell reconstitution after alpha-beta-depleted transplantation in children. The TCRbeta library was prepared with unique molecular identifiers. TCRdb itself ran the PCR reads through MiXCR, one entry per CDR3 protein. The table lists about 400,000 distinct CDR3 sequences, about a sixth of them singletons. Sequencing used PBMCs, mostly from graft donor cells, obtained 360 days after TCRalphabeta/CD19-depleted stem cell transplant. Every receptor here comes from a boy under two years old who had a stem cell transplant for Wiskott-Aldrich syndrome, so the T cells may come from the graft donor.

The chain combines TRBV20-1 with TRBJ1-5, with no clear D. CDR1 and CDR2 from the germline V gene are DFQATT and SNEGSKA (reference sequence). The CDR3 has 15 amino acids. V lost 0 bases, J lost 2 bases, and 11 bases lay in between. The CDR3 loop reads CSARDPRRGNQPQHF. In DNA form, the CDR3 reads TGCAGTGCTAGAGATCCGCGGCGGGGCAATCAGCCCCAGCATTTT.

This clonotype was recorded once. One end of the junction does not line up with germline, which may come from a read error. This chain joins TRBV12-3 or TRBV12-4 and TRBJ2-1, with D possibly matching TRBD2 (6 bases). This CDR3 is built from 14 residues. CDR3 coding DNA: TGTGGCAGCAGTTGGGCTAGCGCATACAATGAGCAGTTCTTC. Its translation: CGSSWASAYNEQFF.

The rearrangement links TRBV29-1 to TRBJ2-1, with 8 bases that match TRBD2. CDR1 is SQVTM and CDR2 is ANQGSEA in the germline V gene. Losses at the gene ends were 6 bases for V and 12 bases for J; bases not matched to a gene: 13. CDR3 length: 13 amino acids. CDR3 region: CSVPGLEPLLQFF. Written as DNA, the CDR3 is TGCAGCGTACCGGGACTAGAACCATTGCTGCAGTTCTTC.

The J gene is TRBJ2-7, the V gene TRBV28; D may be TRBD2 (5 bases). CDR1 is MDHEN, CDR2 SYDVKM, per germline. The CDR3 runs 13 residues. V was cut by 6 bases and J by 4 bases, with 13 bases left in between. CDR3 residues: CASSPKSGYEQYF. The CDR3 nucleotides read TGTGCCAGCAGCCCGAAGAGCGGTTACGAGCAGTACTTC.

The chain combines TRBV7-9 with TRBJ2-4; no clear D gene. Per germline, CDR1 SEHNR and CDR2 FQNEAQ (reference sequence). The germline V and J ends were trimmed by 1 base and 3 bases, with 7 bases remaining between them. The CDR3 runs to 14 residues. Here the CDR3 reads CASSLVTGKNIQYF. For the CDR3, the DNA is TGTGCCAGCAGCTTAGTAACCGGCAAAAACATTCAGTACTTC.

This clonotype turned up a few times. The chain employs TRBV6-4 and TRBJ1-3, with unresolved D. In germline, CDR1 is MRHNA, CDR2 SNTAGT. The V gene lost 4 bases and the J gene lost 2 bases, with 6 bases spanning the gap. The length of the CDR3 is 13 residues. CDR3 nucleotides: TGTGCCAGCAGTGCCGGGCCTGGAAACACCATATATTTT. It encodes CASSAGPGNTIYF.

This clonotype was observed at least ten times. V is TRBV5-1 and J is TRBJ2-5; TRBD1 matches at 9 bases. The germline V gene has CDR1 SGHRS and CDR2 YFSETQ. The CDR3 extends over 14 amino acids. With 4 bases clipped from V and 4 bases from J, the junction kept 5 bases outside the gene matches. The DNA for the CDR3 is TGCGCCAGCAGCCGGGGACAGGGTGGAGAGACCCAGTACTTC. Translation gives CASSRGQGGETQYF.

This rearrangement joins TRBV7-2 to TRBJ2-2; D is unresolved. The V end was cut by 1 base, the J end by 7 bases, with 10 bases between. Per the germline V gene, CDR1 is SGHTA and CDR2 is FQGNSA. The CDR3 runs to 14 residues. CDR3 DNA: TGTGCCAGCAGCTTAGTCCCTAACCTCGGGGAGCTGTTTTTT. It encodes CASSLVPNLGELFF.

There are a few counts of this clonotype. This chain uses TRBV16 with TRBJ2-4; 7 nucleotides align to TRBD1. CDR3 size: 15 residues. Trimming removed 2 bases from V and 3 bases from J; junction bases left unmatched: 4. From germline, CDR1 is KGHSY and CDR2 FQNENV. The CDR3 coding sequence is TGTGCCAGCAGCCAACCAACAGGGGACAAAAACATTCAGTACTTC. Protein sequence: CASSQPTGDKNIQYF. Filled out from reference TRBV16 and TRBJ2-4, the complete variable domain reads GEEVAQTPKHLVRGEGQKAKLYCAPIKGHSYVFWYQQVLKNEFKFLISFQNENVFDETGMPKERFSAKCLPNSPCSLEIQATKLEDSAVYFCASSQPTGDKNIQYFGAGTRLSVL.